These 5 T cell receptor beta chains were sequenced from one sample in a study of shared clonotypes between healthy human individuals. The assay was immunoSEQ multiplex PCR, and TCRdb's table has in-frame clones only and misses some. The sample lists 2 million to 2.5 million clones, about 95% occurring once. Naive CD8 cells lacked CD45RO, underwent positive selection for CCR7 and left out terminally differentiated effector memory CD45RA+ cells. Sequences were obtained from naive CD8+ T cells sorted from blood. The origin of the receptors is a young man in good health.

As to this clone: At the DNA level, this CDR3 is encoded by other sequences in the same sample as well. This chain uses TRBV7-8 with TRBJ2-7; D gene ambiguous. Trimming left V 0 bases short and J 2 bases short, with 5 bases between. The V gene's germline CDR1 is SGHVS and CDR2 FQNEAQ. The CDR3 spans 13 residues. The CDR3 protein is CASSLALAYEQYF. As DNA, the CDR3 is TGTGCCAGCAGCTTAGCTCTTGCCTACGAGCAGTACTTC. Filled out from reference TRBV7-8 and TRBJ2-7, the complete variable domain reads GAGVSQSPRYKVAKRGQDVALRCDPISGHVSLFWYQQALGQGPEFLTYFQNEAQLDKSGLPSDRFFAERPEGSVSTLKIQRTQQEDSAVYLCASSLALAYEQYFGPGTRLTVT.

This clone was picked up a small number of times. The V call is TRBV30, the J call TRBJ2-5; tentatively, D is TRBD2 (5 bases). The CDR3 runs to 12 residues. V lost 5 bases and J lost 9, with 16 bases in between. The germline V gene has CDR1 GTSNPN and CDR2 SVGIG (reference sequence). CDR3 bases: TGTGCCTGGGGAGAAGGGTCCGGGGCCCAGTACTTC. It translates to CAWGEGSGAQYF.

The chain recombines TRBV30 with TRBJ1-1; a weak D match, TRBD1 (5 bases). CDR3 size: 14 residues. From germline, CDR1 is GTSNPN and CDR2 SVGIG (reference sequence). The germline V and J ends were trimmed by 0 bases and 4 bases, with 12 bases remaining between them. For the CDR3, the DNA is TGTGCCTGGAGTGTAATGGGGGGTCCCACTGAAGCTTTCTTT. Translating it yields CAWSVMGGPTEAFF.

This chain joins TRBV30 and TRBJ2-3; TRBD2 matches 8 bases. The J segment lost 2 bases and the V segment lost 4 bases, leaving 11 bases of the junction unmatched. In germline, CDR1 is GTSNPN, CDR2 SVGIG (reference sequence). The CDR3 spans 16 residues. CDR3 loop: CAWIGGGPSFTDTQYF. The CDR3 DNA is TGTGCCTGGATCGGCGGGGGGCCCTCATTCACAGATACGCAGTATTTT.

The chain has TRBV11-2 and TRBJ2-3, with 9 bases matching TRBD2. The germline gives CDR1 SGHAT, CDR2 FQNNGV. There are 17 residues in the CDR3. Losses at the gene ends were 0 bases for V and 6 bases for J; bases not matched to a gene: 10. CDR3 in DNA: TGTGCCAGCAGCTTAGAAGCTAGCGGGGCGGGGTCGGATACGCAGTATTTT. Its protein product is CASSLEASGAGSDTQYF.